The sequence of this T cell receptor beta chain was determined in a study of blood T cell repertoires in COVID-19. About the study: The origin of the acute and convalescent COVID-19 samples was the United States, Italy and Spain.

This CDR3 region has 17 residues. V dropped 4 bases and J dropped 4; count of bases not matched to a gene: 7. Germline lookup yields CDR1 SGHRS and CDR2 YFSETQ. TCRdb's table, derived via immunoSEQ multiplex PCR, lists solely in-frame clones and lacks some. The data contain approximately 270,000 clones, about 91% of them singletons. The chain joins TRBV5-1 to TRBJ2-1, with 14 bases aligning to TRBD2. The source material was peripheral blood. The sequence came from a woman aged 30 to 39 with COVID-19, enrolled during active disease. The CDR3 protein is CASSTGTSGGRYNEQFF. The CDR3 DNA sequence: TGCGCCAGCAGCACCGGGACTAGCGGGGGAAGATACAATGAGCAGTTCTTC.